Listed below are T cell receptor beta chains from one sample, sequenced in a study of T cells in Graves' hyperthyroidism and ophthalmopathy. TCRdb fed the multiplex PCR reads into MiXCR, producing one record per CDR3 protein. The sample includes a few hundred thousand distinct CDR3 sequences, 35% to 55% of them seen just once. Sequencing was done on a sample of peripheral blood or thyroid tissue (not recorded which). All receptors come from a young woman with Graves' hyperthyroidism. Each CDR3 is given with its conserved first and last residue. D genes are given only for firm matches. The size field is filled for only some rows; it gives once, few, many or a size class.

D gene,clone size,V gene,J gene,CDR3 protein,CDR3 DNA
NA,NA,TRBV11-2,TRBJ1-2,CASSSRSGGNYGYTF,TGTGCCAGCAGCTCACGATCCGGGGGCAACTATGGCTACACCTTC
NA,few,TRBV10-3,TRBJ2-5,CASSFGFEGKETQYF,TGTGCCAGCAGTTTCGGGTTCGAGGGGAAAGAGACCCAGTACTTC
TRBD1,NA,TRBV15,TRBJ2-7,CATSSSPWDRAYEQYF,TGTGCCACCAGCAGCTCACCGTGGGACAGGGCCTACGAGCAGTACTTC
NA,NA,TRBV4-3,TRBJ1-1,CASSQGTGKNTEAFF,TGCGCCAGCAGCCAAGGAACAGGGAAGAACACTGAAGCTTTCTTT
NA,NA,TRBV25-1,TRBJ1-2,CASRKQGYYGYTF,TGTGCCAGCAGGAAACAGGGATATTATGGCTACACCTTC
TRBD1,NA,TRBV7-1,TRBJ1-4,CASSSPRDRATNEKLFF,TGTGCCAGCAGCTCACCCCGCGACAGGGCAACTAATGAAAAACTGTTTTTT
NA,many,TRBV24-1,TRBJ1-5,CATASGRGLNQPQHF,TGTGCCACCGCGTCCGGGCGTGGGTTAAATCAGCCCCAGCATTTT
NA,NA,TRBV20-1,TRBJ2-5,CSGGRGSRETQYF,TGCAGCGGGGGGCGGGGGAGTCGAGAGACCCAGTACTTC
NA,NA,TRBV15,TRBJ2-6,CATKFGGNSGANVLTF,TGTGCCACCAAGTTCGGTGGGAACTCTGGGGCCAACGTCCTGACTTTC
TRBD1,NA,TRBV25-1,TRBJ2-2,CASSEGTGGTGELFF,TGTGCCAGCAGTGAGGGGACAGGGGGGACCGGGGAGCTGTTTTTT
NA,many,TRBV7-9,TRBJ2-6,CASSARTGANVLTF,TGTGCCAGCAGCGCCAGGACCGGGGCCAACGTCCTGACTTTC
TRBD1,many,TRBV6-6,TRBJ1-1,CASSTTGGGTEAFF,TGTGCCAGCAGTACGACAGGGGGCGGGACTGAAGCTTTCTTT
TRBD1,NA,TRBV7-9,TRBJ2-6,CASSLDSGTGGSGANVLTF,TGTGCCAGCAGCTTAGATTCCGGGACAGGGGGATCTGGGGCCAACGTCCTGACTTTC
NA,NA,TRBV15,TRBJ1-1,CATSSLSPPEAFF,TGTGCCACCAGCAGCTTATCTCCTCCTGAAGCTTTCTTT
TRBD2,few,TRBV20-1,TRBJ2-5,CSAPLAGRRETQYF,TGCAGTGCGCCACTAGCGGGGCGACGGGAGACCCAGTACTTC
NA,many,TRBV24-1,TRBJ1-1,CATSAPVGRAFF,TGTGCCACCAGTGCGCCCGTCGGGAGGGCTTTCTTT
NA,NA,TRBV29-1,TRBJ1-1,CSVEVAGRNTEAFF,TGCAGCGTTGAAGTGGCAGGAAGGAACACTGAAGCTTTCTTT
NA,NA,TRBV20-1,TRBJ1-2,CSARASRREADYGYTF,TGCAGTGCTAGGGCGTCGCGGAGGGAGGCTGACTATGGCTACACCTTC
NA,NA,TRBV7-3,TRBJ1-5,CASSLSVGPQHF,TGTGCCAGCAGCCTGTCGGTCGGGCCCCAGCATTTT
TRBD1,many,TRBV20-1,TRBJ1-2,CSARVRGADGYTF,TGCAGTGCTAGAGTCAGGGGGGCTGATGGCTACACCTTC
NA,NA,TRBV7-6,TRBJ1-2,CAGSPLRGVYTF,TGTGCCGGCAGCCCCCTTAGGGGTGTCTACACCTTC
NA,NA,TRBV7-9,TRBJ2-7,CASSTRGMADEQYF,TGTGCCAGCAGCACTCGCGGGATGGCCGACGAGCAGTACTTC
NA,NA,TRBV6-6,TRBJ1-1,CASSWASGNTEAFF,TGTGCCAGCAGTTGGGCCTCGGGGAACACTGAAGCTTTCTTT
TRBD1,NA,TRBV9,TRBJ2-7,CASSLRGQGKDEQYF,TGTGCCAGCAGCCTTAGAGGACAGGGAAAGGACGAGCAGTACTTC
NA,few,TRBV7-2,TRBJ1-4,CASSQEFSEKLFF,TGTGCCAGCAGCCAAGAATTTAGTGAAAAACTGTTTTTT
TRBD1,NA,TRBV2,TRBJ1-4,CASNPGGNNEKLFF,TGTGCCAGCAACCCAGGGGGTAATAATGAAAAACTGTTTTTT
TRBD1,many,TRBV2,TRBJ1-2,CASRGDRDGYTF,TGTGCCAGCAGGGGGGACAGGGATGGCTACACCTTC
NA,many,TRBV7-3,TRBJ1-1,CASSSGSLTEAFF,TGTGCCAGCAGCTCAGGGTCCCTCACTGAAGCTTTCTTT
NA,NA,TRBV25-1,TRBJ1-2,CASSEVGHGGYTF,TGTGCCAGCAGTGAAGTGGGGCATGGTGGCTACACCTTC
TRBD2,NA,TRBV15,TRBJ2-5,CATSGAAGVSGETQYF,TGTGCCACCAGTGGGGCAGCGGGAGTGTCAGGAGAGACCCAGTACTTC
NA,NA,TRBV2,TRBJ1-5,CASSEVDRGQPQHF,TGTGCCAGCAGTGAGGTAGACCGCGGTCAGCCCCAGCATTTT
NA,NA,TRBV20-1,TRBJ1-6,CSASRSYNSPLHF,TGCAGTGCTAGCCGCTCCTATAATTCACCCCTCCACTTT
NA,NA,TRBV24-1,TRBJ1-5,CATSARTGTTNQPQHF,TGTGCCACCAGTGCTAGGACCGGGACAACCAATCAGCCCCAGCATTTT
NA,NA,TRBV7-9,TRBJ2-1,CASSGGTFNEQFF,TGTGCCAGCAGCGGGGGTACCTTCAATGAGCAGTTCTTC
NA,NA,TRBV7-9,TRBJ2-5,CASSFFNTETQYF,TGTGCCAGCAGCTTCTTCAATACCGAGACCCAGTACTTC
NA,many,TRBV7-6,TRBJ2-2,CASSLGQANTGELFF,TGTGCTAGCAGCCTCGGACAAGCGAACACCGGGGAGCTGTTTTTT
NA,NA,TRBV20-1,TRBJ1-1,CSARDFVGMNTEAFF,TGCAGTGCTAGAGATTTCGTGGGGATGAACACTGAAGCTTTCTTT
TRBD1,NA,TRBV2,TRBJ2-5,CASSGTGNQPQYF,TGTGCCAGCAGTGGGACAGGCAATCAGCCCCAGTACTTC
TRBD1,NA,TRBV20-1,TRBJ2-7,CSARLTGEYEQYF,TGCAGTGCTAGACTTACAGGGGAGTACGAGCAGTACTTC
NA,NA,TRBV7-2,TRBJ1-2,CAGSRAGDGYTF,TGTGCCGGCAGCCGAGCGGGGGATGGCTACACCTTC
NA,NA,TRBV20-1,TRBJ1-1,CSARRGNMNTEAFF,TGCAGTGCTAGGAGGGGCAATATGAACACTGAAGCTTTCTTT
NA,NA,TRBV10-3,TRBJ2-7,CAVGLAAGSRQYF,TGTGCCGTCGGGCTCGCCGCAGGGTCTCGGCAGTACTTC
TRBD2,many,TRBV7-2,TRBJ2-6,CASSSPRGAGANVLTF,TGTGCCAGCAGCTCACCACGGGGGGCTGGGGCCAACGTCCTGACTTTC
NA,many,TRBV2,TRBJ2-7,CASSRDKRYEQYF,TGTGCCAGCAGTAGGGACAAGCGCTACGAGCAGTACTTC
TRBD1,NA,TRBV10-3,TRBJ1-6,CAIKAGTGTSPLHF,TGTGCCATCAAGGCCGGGACAGGGACTTCACCCCTCCACTTT
NA,NA,TRBV29-1,TRBJ2-7,CSVEDQQGPGEQYF,TGCAGCGTTGAAGATCAGCAGGGGCCGGGGGAGCAGTACTTC
NA,once,TRBV10-3,TRBJ1-1,CAITVGGDTEAFF,TGTGCCATCACCGTGGGAGGCGACACTGAAGCTTTCTTT
NA,NA,TRBV14,TRBJ1-4,CASSQGRAQPLNEKLFF,TGTGCCAGCAGCCAAGGGAGGGCCCAGCCTCTTAATGAAAAACTGTTTTTT